A single sample gave rise to the 4 T cell receptor beta chains below, sequenced in a study of PD-1 blockade in classical Hodgkin lymphoma (dated by TCRdb to the early 2020s). Receptor amplification or capture employed the immunoSEQ multiplex PCR assay. Held by TCRdb, this immuneACCESS table contains in-frame sequences only and omits some clones. Under half of the omission traces to an unresolved V gene where checked; the cause of the rest is unknown. Recorded for this sample are tens of thousands of clones; roughly 78% of them occurred a single time. The top ten clonotypes cover about an eighth of the sample. In the paper's terms, the time point label means: cycle 1 day 1 (C1D1), immediately before nivolumab initiation. Every trial patient had relapsed after autologous stem cell transplantation, and cohorts A, B and C differed in prior brentuximab vedotin exposure. This specimen was peripheral blood mononuclear cells (PBMCs), taken at baseline. The receptor set was obtained from a human donor with classical Hodgkin lymphoma.

The J gene is TRBJ2-2, the V gene TRBV9; 16 bases map to TRBD2. This CDR3 is 21 amino acids long. The germline V gene has CDR1 SGDLS and CDR2 YYNGEE. V lost 2 bases to trimming and J lost 5 bases; unmatched junction nucleotides: 15. CDR3 bases: TGTGCCAGCAGCGTCCTCCCGACCGGGACTAGCGGGGGGGGTTGGACCGGGGAGCTGTTTTTT. Translating gives CASSVLPTGTSGGGWTGELFF. The whole variable domain, remainder taken from reference TRBV9 and TRBJ2-2, is DSGVTQTPKHLITATGQRVTLRCSPRSGDLSVYWYQQSLDQGLQFLIQYYNGEERAKGNILERFSAQQFPDLHSELNLSSLELGDSALYFCASSVLPTGTSGGGWTGELFFGEGSRLTVL.

The V call is TRBV10-3, the J call TRBJ2-3; 16 bases agree with TRBD2. Trimming took 2 bases from V and 2 from J; bases not matched to a gene: 4. Germline assignment: CDR1 ENHRY and CDR2 SYGVKD. The CDR3 is made up of 18 amino acids. Here the CDR3 DNA reads TGTGCCATCAGTGAGGATGGGACTAGCGGGGGGGCCACAGATACGCAGTATTTT. This codes for CAISEDGTSGGATDTQYF.

The chain combines TRBV4-1 with TRBJ1-2; a possible D gene is TRBD1 (6 bases). This CDR3 contains 17 residues. Between the trimmed V and J ends, which lost 4 bases and 3 bases, there was a span of 21 bases. In germline, CDR1 is MGHRA, CDR2 YSYEKL. This chain's CDR3 is CASSRYQVAGEDYGYTF. The CDR3 DNA is TGCGCCAGCAGCCGCTACCAAGTGGCAGGGGAAGACTATGGCTACACCTTC.

This sequence joins TRBV11-2 and TRBJ2-5, with a weak D call TRBD2 (5 bases). Trimming cost V 3 bases and J 2 bases, with 10 bases left between them. Per germline, CDR1 SGHAT and CDR2 FQNNGV. CDR3 size: 14 residues. The chain's CDR3 is CASSFSRGQETQYF. CDR3 DNA sequence: TGTGCCAGCAGCTTCTCAAGAGGGCAAGAGACCCAGTACTTC.